The rows below give T cell receptor beta chains drawn from one sample of a study of tumor-infiltrating lymphocytes in primary liver carcinoma. TCRdb redid the calling of the multiplex PCR reads with MiXCR, one entry per CDR3 protein. The table has 190,000 or so distinct CDR3 sequences, around three fifths seen once. The sequencing sample was made of peripheral blood. These receptors were taken from a woman in her fifties or sixties with primary liver carcinoma and hepatitis B virus infection. CDR3s include the opening cysteine and the closing phenylalanine or tryptophan. The D gene is left open where the match is weak. Some rows have no size entry. The others give once, few or many, or a class for an expanded clone.

>TRBD2|TRBV11-2|TRBJ2-1|-
TGTGGCAGCAGCTTAGAGAGCGGGAGTGTGAGTGTGCAGATCTTC
CGSSLESGSVSVQIF
>-|TRBV6-1|TRBJ2-1|many
TGTGCCAGCAGTTCACAGGCGAGGAATGAGCAGTTCTTC
CASSSQARNEQFF
>TRBD1|TRBV6-1|TRBJ2-7|few
TGTGCCAGCAGTGCCCGACAGGGGCCCTACGAGCAGTACTTC
CASSARQGPYEQYF
>-|TRBV11-2|TRBJ1-1|-
TGTGCCAGCAGCTTGAGGGCGGAGAAAGGGGCTTTCTTT
CASSLRAEKGAFF
>-|TRBV28|TRBJ1-1|-
TGTGCCAGCAGCCAATGGATAAGTGGGTGTAACAGTGAAGCTTTCTTT
CASSQWISGCNSEAFF
>TRBD1|TRBV11-2|TRBJ1-2|-
TGTGACAGCAGTTCGACAACAGGGGGGGGATATGGCTACACCTTC
CDSSSTTGGGYGYTF
>-|TRBV11-2|TRBJ1-4|-
TGTGCCAGCAGCTTGGGCGGGTTCGGTGAAAAACTGTTTTTT
CASSLGGFGEKLFF
>-|TRBV11-2|TRBJ2-7|-
TGTGCCAGCAGCTTAGGGGCCGGTGACTACGAGCAGTACTTC
CASSLGAGDYEQYF
>-|TRBV5-1|TRBJ2-7|few
TGCGCCAGCAGTTCCCGGGCCAGCTCCTACGAGCAGTACTTC
CASSSRASSYEQYF
>-|TRBV4-2|TRBJ2-7|many
TGTGCCAGCAGCCAAGAACTGAGCTACGAGCAGTACTTC
CASSQELSYEQYF
>-|TRBV5-5|TRBJ2-7|few
TGTGCCAGCAGCTTCCCTGACTCCGGAGGACTACGAGAGCAGTACTTC
CASSFPDSGGLREQYF